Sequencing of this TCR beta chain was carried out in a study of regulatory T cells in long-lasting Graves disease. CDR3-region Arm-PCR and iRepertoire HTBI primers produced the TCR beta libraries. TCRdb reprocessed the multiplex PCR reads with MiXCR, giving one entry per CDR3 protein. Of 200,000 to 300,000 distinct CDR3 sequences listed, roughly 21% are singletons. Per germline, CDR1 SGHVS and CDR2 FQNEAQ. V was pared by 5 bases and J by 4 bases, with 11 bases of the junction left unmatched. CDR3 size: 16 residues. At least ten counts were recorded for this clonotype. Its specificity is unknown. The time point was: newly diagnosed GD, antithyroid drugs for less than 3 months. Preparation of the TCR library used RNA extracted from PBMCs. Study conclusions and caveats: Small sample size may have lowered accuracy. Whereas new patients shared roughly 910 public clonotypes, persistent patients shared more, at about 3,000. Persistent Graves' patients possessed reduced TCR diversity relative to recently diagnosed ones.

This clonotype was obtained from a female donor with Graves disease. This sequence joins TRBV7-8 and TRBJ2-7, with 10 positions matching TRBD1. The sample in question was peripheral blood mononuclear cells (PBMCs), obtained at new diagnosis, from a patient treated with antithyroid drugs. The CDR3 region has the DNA TGTGCCAGCAGCCATACCCGGGACAGGGGCCCATACGAGCAGTACTTC. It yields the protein CASSHTRDRGPYEQYF. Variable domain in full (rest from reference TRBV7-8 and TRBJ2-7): GAGVSQSPRYKVAKRGQDVALRCDPISGHVSLFWYQQALGQGPEFLTYFQNEAQLDKSGLPSDRFFAERPEGSVSTLKIQRTQQEDSAVYLCASSHTRDRGPYEQYFGPGTRLTVT.